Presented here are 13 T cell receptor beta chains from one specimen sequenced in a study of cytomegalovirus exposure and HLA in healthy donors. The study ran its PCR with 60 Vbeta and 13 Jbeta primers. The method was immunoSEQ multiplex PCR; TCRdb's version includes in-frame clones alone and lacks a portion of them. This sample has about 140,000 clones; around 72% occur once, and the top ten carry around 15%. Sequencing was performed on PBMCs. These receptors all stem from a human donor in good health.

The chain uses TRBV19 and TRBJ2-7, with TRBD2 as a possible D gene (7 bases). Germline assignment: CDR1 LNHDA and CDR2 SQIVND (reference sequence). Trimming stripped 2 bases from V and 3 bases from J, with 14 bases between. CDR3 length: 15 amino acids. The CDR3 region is CASSISPGGLYEQYF. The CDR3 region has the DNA TGTGCCAGTAGTATATCACCCGGGGGGCTCTACGAGCAGTACTTC. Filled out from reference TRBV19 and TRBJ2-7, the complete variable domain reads DGGITQSPKYLFRKEGQNVTLSCEQNLNHDAMYWYRQDPGQGLRLIYYSQIVNDFQKGDIAEGYSVSREKKESFPLTVTSAQKNPTAFYLCASSISPGGLYEQYFGPGTRLTVT.

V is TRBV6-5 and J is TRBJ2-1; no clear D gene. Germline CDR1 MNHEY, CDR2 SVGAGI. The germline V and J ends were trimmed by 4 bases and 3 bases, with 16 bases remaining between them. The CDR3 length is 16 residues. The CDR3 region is CASSSSQPKNYNEQFF. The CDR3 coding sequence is TGTGCCAGCAGTTCAAGTCAACCTAAGAACTACAATGAGCAGTTCTTC.

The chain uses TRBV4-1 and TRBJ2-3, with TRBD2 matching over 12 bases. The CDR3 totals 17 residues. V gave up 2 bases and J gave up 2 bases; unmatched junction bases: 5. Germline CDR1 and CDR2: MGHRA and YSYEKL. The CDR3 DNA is TGCGCCAGCAGCCAACAGGGACTAGCGGGCAACACAGATACGCAGTATTTT. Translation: CASSQQGLAGNTDTQYF.

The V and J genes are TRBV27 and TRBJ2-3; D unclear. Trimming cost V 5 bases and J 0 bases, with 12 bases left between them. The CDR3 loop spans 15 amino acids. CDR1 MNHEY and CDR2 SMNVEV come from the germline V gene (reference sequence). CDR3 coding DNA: TGTGCCAGCAGTCCTCTCCTCTCCAGCACAGATACGCAGTATTTT. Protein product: CASSPLLSSTDTQYF.

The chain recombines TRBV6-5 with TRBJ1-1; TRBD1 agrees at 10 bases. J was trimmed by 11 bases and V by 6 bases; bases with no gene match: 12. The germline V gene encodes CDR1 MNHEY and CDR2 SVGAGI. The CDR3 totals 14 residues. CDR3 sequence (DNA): TGTGCCAGCAGGGGGGACAGGGGCTTTGTTAGGGCTTTCTTT. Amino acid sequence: CASRGDRGFVRAFF.

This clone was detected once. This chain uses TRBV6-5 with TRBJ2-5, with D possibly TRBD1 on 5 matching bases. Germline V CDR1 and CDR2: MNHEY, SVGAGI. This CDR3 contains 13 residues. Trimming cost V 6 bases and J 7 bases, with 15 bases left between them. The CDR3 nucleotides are TGTGCCAGCAGACCAGGGATTTTAGCGACCCAGTACTTC. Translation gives CASRPGILATQYF.

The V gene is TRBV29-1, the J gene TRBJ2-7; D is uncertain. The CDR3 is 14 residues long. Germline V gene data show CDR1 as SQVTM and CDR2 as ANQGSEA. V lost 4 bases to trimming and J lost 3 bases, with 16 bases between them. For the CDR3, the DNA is TGCAGCGTTGTCAAGGAGACGTACCTCTACGAGCAGTACTTC. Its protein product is CSVVKETYLYEQYF.

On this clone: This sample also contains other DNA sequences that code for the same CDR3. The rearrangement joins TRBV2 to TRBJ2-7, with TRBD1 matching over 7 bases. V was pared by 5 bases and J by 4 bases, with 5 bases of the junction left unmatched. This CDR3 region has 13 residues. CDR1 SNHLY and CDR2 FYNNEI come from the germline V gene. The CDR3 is CASSTGTVYEQYF. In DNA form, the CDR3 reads TGTGCCAGCAGTACTGGGACAGTTTACGAGCAGTACTTC.

This CDR3 is CASSLESGRFNEQFF. The CDR3 bases are TGTGCCAGCAGCTTAGAAAGCGGGAGGTTCAATGAGCAGTTCTTC. This chain uses TRBV11-3 with TRBJ2-1, with 9 positions matching TRBD2. This CDR3 comprises 15 residues. Germline lookup yields CDR1 SGHNT and CDR2 YENEEA. Trimming removed 0 bases from V and 6 bases from J; junction bases left unmatched: 3.

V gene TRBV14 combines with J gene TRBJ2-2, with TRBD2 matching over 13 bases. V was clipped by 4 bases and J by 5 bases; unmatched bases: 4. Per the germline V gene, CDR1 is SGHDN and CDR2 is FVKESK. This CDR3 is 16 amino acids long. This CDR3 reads CASSPGLAGETGELFF. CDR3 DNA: TGTGCCAGCAGCCCCGGACTAGCGGGGGAGACCGGGGAGCTGTTTTTT. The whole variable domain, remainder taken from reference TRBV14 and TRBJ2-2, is EAGVTQFPSHSVIEKGQTVTLRCDPISGHDNLYWYRRVMGKEIKFLLHFVKESKQDESGMPNNRFLAERTGGTYSTLKVQPAELEDSGVYFCASSPGLAGETGELFFGEGSRLTVL.

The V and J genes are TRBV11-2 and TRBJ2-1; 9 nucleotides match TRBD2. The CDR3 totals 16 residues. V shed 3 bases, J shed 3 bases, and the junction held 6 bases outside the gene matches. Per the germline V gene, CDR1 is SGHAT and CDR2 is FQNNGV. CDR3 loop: CASSLLGGGDYNEQFF. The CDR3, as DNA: TGTGCCAGCAGCTTGCTGGGCGGGGGGGACTACAATGAGCAGTTCTTC.

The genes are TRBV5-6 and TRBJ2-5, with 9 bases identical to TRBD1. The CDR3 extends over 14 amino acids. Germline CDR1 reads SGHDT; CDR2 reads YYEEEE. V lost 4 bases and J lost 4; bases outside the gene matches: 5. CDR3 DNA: TGTGCCAGCAGCACCAAGACAGGGGGAGAGACCCAGTACTTC. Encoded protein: CASSTKTGGETQYF.

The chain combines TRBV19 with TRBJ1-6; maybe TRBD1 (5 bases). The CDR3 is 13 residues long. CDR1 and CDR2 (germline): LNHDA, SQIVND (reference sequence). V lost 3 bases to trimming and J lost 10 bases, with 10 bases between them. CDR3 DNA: TGTGCCAGTAGTATGGGGGGGAAATCACCCCTCCACTTT. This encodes CASSMGGKSPLHF.